Presented here are 14 T cell receptor beta chains from one specimen sequenced in a study of glioma-infiltrating T cells. Using RNA template, CDR3s of TCR alpha and beta were amplified with iRepertoire arm-PCR. Via MiXCR, TCRdb re-called the multiplex PCR reads, giving one row per CDR3 protein. This table holds roughly 120,000 distinct CDR3 sequences, about 25% found once. Sequenced sample: glioma tissue, nonneoplastic brain tissue, or PBMCs (not recorded which). The origin of the receptors is a human donor with low-grade glioma or glioblastoma, undergoing nonglioma brain surgery, or in good health (not recorded which).

This clonotype was picked up many times. At one end, the junction sequence differs from germline, possibly due to a read error. The chain recombines TRBV5-1 with TRBJ2-5; D possibly uses TRBD1 or TRBD2 (6 bases each). This CDR3 is 14 amino acids long. The V gene's germline CDR1 is SGHRS and CDR2 YFSETQ. CDR3 sequence: CASSLAGGQETQYF. The CDR3, as DNA: TGTGCCAGCAGCTTAGCTGGGGGGCAGGAGACCCAGTACTTC.

As regards this clonotype: A read error may explain this, as a much larger clone is one base away. The V call is TRBV9, the J call TRBJ1-6; D gene ambiguous. Germline V gene lookup returns CDR1 SGDLS and CDR2 YYNGEE. This CDR3 comprises 16 residues. For the CDR3, the DNA is TGTGCCAGCAGCGAACAGCCCGGGCTAGTGGATTCAACCCTCCACTTT. It encodes CASSEQPGLVDSTLHF.

This clonotype was recorded at least ten times. The V and J genes are TRBV20-1 and TRBJ2-5, with no clear D. Per the germline V gene, CDR1 is DFQATT and CDR2 is SNEGSKA (reference sequence). The CDR3 contains 11 residues. With 6 bases removed from V and 4 bases from J, the gap between germline ends came to 9 bases. The CDR3 sequence: CSALNRETQYF. DNA of the CDR3: TGCAGTGCCCTTAATCGAGAGACCCAGTACTTC.

This clonotype has ten or more counts. The rearrangement uses TRBV29-1 and TRBJ2-3, with TRBD2 matching over 7 bases. Germline V gene sequence: CDR1 SQVTM, CDR2 ANQGSEA. J gave up 1 base and V 1 base, and 5 bases lay outside the gene matches. This CDR3 is 15 amino acids long. CDR3 region: CSVEGPGGRTDTQYF. In DNA form, the CDR3 reads TGCAGCGTTGAAGGACCGGGAGGACGCACAGATACGCAGTATTTT.

This clonotype was detected ten times or more. The V call is TRBV20-1, the J call TRBJ2-7, with 9 bases identical to TRBD2. Trimming at V came to 0 bases and at J to 3 bases, leaving 6 bases not matched to a gene. The CDR3 covers 15 residues. In germline, CDR1 is DFQATT, CDR2 SNEGSKA (reference sequence). The chain's CDR3 is CSARDSASGDYEQYF. In DNA form, the CDR3 reads TGCAGTGCTAGAGATTCGGCTAGCGGGGACTACGAGCAGTACTTC.

This clonotype came up a few times. The J gene is TRBJ1-5, the V gene TRBV2; 7 bases fit TRBD1. The CDR3 has 16 residues. V shed 0 bases and J 6 bases; nucleotides not matched to a gene: 8. Germline values: CDR1 SNHLY, CDR2 FYNNEI. CDR3 sequence reads: CASSEAIRGTIQPQHF. The CDR3 DNA follows: TGTGCCAGCAGTGAAGCGATCAGGGGGACAATTCAGCCCCAGCATTTT. Full variable domain (remainder filled in from reference TRBV2 and TRBJ1-5): EPEVTQTPSHQVTQMGQEVILRCVPISNHLYFYWYRQILGQKVEFLVSFYNNEISEKSEIFDDQFSVERPDGSNFTLKIRSTKLEDSAMYFCASSEAIRGTIQPQHFGDGTRLSIL.

This clonotype was seen ten or more times. This chain joins TRBV20-1 and TRBJ2-3, with TRBD2 matching over 8 bases. V trimming: 6 bases; J trimming: 2 bases; junction bases outside the gene matches: 4. The CDR3 is 13 residues long. Germline V gives CDR1 DFQATT, CDR2 SNEGSKA (reference sequence). The CDR3 nucleotides are TGCAGTGCATCGGGGGGGAACACAGATACGCAGTATTTT. Amino acids: CSASGGNTDTQYF.

This clonotype was seen more than once but under ten times. The CDR3 nucleotides are TGTGCCAGCAGCCGGATAGACCGGGAGACCCAGTACTTC. Translation: CASSRIDRETQYF. The V gene is TRBV12-3 or TRBV12-4, the J gene TRBJ2-5; D is undetermined. The CDR3 covers 13 residues. V was clipped by 6 bases and J by 5 bases, with 13 bases between them.

The sample holds many counts of this clonotype. The chain carries TRBV5-4 and TRBJ1-1; D is uncertain. The CDR3 length is 14 residues. With 0 bases removed from V and 3 bases from J, the gap between germline ends came to 9 bases. CDR1 and CDR2 (germline): SGHNT, YYREEE (reference sequence). The CDR3 region has the DNA TGTGCCAGCAGCTTGGGGAATTTTGACACTGAAGCTTTCTTT. Translated, it gives CASSLGNFDTEAFF. Supplemented by reference TRBV5-4 and TRBJ1-1, the full variable domain reads ETGVTQSPTHLIKTRGQQVTLRCSSQSGHNTVSWYQQALGQGPQFIFQYYREEENGRGNFPPRFSGLQFPNYSSELNVNALELDDSALYLCASSLGNFDTEAFFGQGTRLTVV.

This clonotype was seen ten or more times. J is TRBJ1-1 and V is TRBV10-3; D unclear. CDR1 and CDR2 from the germline V gene are ENHRY and SYGVKD. The V end was cut by 3 bases, the J end by 4 bases, with 6 bases between. There are 12 residues in the CDR3. The CDR3 region is CAISEFSTEAFF. The CDR3 DNA sequence: TGTGCCATCAGTGAATTCAGCACTGAAGCTTTCTTT.

In its sample, this clonotype was seen many times. CDR3 DNA sequence: TGTGCCAGCAGCTCAACTAGCGCTTCCTACAATGAGCAGTTCTTC. This codes for CASSSTSASYNEQFF. The gene calls are TRBV6-1 and TRBJ2-1, with TRBD2 identical over 7 bases. The CDR3 extends over 15 amino acids. The V and J ends lost 6 bases and 1 base, in that order; junction bases with no gene match: 6. Germline V gene data show CDR1 as MNHNS and CDR2 as SASEGT.

Turning to this clonotype: A much larger clone differs from this one at a single base, so this may be a read error. The chain recombines TRBV5-4 with TRBJ1-2, with D possibly being TRBD1 (5 bases). V lost 3 bases, J lost 1 base, and 13 bases lay in between. CDR1 is SGHNT, CDR2 YYREEE, per germline (reference sequence). This CDR3 is built from 15 residues. The chain's CDR3 is CASSSADSDNYGYTF. The CDR3 DNA reads as TGTGCCAGCAGCTCAGCAGACAGCGATAACTATGGCTACACCTTC.

In this sample, this clonotype turned up many times. CDR3 DNA: TGTGCCAGCAGTTTAAATATCGAGACAGGGTTCTACGAGCAGTACTTC. Its protein is CASSLNIETGFYEQYF. The chain has TRBV27 and TRBJ2-7, with 7 bases identical to TRBD1. The J segment lost 3 bases and the V segment lost 2 bases, leaving 10 bases of the junction unmatched. The germline gives CDR1 MNHEY, CDR2 SMNVEV (reference sequence). The CDR3 runs 16 residues.

As concerns this clonotype: An end of the junction differs from the germline gene, which may be a read error. The CDR3 region is CASSLERGYQETRYF. DNA of the CDR3: TGTGCCAGCAGCTTAGAGAGAGGATACCAAGAGACCCGGTACTTC. The gene calls are TRBV11-2 and TRBJ2-5; D ambiguous. Germline CDR1 is SGHAT and CDR2 is FQNNGV. There are 15 residues in the CDR3. Using reference TRBV11-2 and TRBJ2-5 for the parts outside the CDR3, the full variable domain is EAGVAQSPRYKIIEKRQSVAFWCNPISGHATLYWYQQILGQGPKLLIQFQNNGVVDDSQLPKDRFSAERLKGVDSTLKIQPAKLEDSAVYLCASSLERGYQETRYFGPGTRLLVL.